The 2 T cell receptor beta chains below were found in one sample sequenced in a study of cytomegalovirus exposure and HLA in healthy donors (dated by TCRdb to 2016 to 2017). Receptor libraries were prepared by the immunoSEQ multiplex PCR assay. The multiplex PCR relied on a mix of 60 forward primers for TCR Vbeta segments and 13 reverse primers for TCR Jbeta segments. Held by TCRdb, this immuneACCESS table contains in-frame sequences only and omits some clones. Under half of the omission traces to an unresolved V gene where checked; the cause of the rest is unknown. In this sample the table shows 83,000 or so clones, 70% to 80% of which occur a single time. Of the sample, 14% to 15% is held by the ten largest clones. Sequenced: PBMCs. Receptors originate from a woman between 40 and 55 years old in good health and CMV-seropositive.

The chain uses TRBV21-1 and TRBJ2-5; TRBD2, the table's D call, was not compared with the DNA. TRBV21-1 is deemed a pseudogene. The CDR3 contains 17 residues. The DNA for the CDR3 is TGTGCCAGCAGCAAAGGGGGTGCGACCGAGCGGGGGGAGACCCAGTACTTC. Its protein is CASSKGGATERGETQYF.

The chain is built from TRBV23-1 and TRBJ2-1, with D hard to call. Being an ORF, TRBV23-1 has a function that is uncertain. This CDR3 has 14 residues. V lost 2 bases and J 6 bases, leaving 11 bases between the germline ends. The CDR3 spells CASSQPNPLNEQFF. In DNA form, the CDR3 reads TGCGCCAGCAGTCAACCTAACCCCCTCAATGAGCAGTTCTTC.